Presented here are 25 T cell receptor beta chains from one specimen sequenced in a study of CD8+ T cells in alopecia areata. RNA extraction was followed by reverse transcription into cDNA, which acted as the sequencing template. TCRdb keeps only in-frame clones here, not all; method: immunoSEQ multiplex PCR. The repertoire holds under 250,000 clones, with 50% to 65% as singletons. The material sequenced was CD4+ T cells sorted from blood, taken at week 0. These TCRs come from a human donor with alopecia areata.

The genes are TRBV7-9 and TRBJ2-3, with 13 bases aligning to TRBD2. This CDR3 region has 16 residues. Germline CDR1 SEHNR, CDR2 FQNEAQ (reference sequence). Losses at the gene ends were 5 bases for V and 5 bases for J; bases not matched to a gene: 7. The CDR3 coding sequence is TGTGCCAGCAGCCCACAAGGACTAGCGGGGGAAGATACGCAGTATTTT. Translated: CASSPQGLAGEDTQYF.

This chain uses TRBV30 with TRBJ2-3, with D uncertain. Between the trimmed V and J ends, which lost 4 bases and 0 bases, there was a span of 8 bases. CDR1 is GTSNPN and CDR2 is SVGIG in the germline V gene (reference sequence). The length of the CDR3 is 13 residues. As DNA, the CDR3 is TGTGCCTGGAATGTCCGGAGCACAGATACGCAGTATTTT. Its protein product is CAWNVRSTDTQYF.

This chain connects TRBV2 to TRBJ2-5; D call uncertain. The DNA end favors TRBJ2-7, so the J call may be wrong. The CDR3 contains 12 residues. Per the germline V gene, CDR1 is SNHLY and CDR2 is FYNNEI. The CDR3 DNA reads as TGTGCCAGCAGTGAGGAAACCTACGAGCAGTACTTC. Amino acid sequence: CASSEETYEQYF.

The chain joins TRBV21-1 to TRBJ2-5; TRBD1 reflects the table's D call only, with no check against the DNA. TRBV21-1 is labeled a pseudogene. The CDR3 has 15 amino acids. The CDR3 here is CASIEVPGQQETQYF. The DNA for the CDR3 is TGTGCCAGCATCGAAGTCCCGGGACAGCAAGAGACCCAGTACTTC.

The chain combines TRBV30 with TRBJ2-1, with no clear D. The germline V gene has CDR1 GTSNPN and CDR2 SVGIG (reference sequence). The CDR3 is 14 residues long. V was clipped by 2 bases and J by 6 bases, with 14 bases between them. The CDR3 DNA reads TGTGCCTGGAGTCCTCCCCCGACCATCAATGAGCAGTTCTTC. Translation: CAWSPPPTINEQFF.

In its sample, this clone was seen once. CDR3: CASSLEGTSGGTQYF. CDR3 DNA sequence: TGTGCCAGCAGCTTAGAAGGGACTAGTGGTGGTACGCAGTATTTT. The rearrangement uses TRBV11-2 and TRBJ2-3; 8 bases map to TRBD2. This CDR3 comprises 15 residues. V was pared by 0 bases and J by 8 bases, with 7 bases of the junction left unmatched. CDR1 is SGHAT, CDR2 FQNNGV, per germline. The whole variable domain, filled in from reference TRBV11-2 and TRBJ2-3, reads EAGVAQSPRYKIIEKRQSVAFWCNPISGHATLYWYQQILGQGPKLLIQFQNNGVVDDSQLPKDRFSAERLKGVDSTLKIQPAKLEDSAVYLCASSLEGTSGGTQYFGPGTRLTVL.

The chain couples TRBV30 to TRBJ1-1; a weak D match, TRBD1 (6 bases). V lost 8 bases and J 4 bases, leaving 11 bases between the germline ends. The CDR3 totals 11 residues. Germline-derived CDR1 and CDR2 are GTSNPN and SVGIG (reference sequence). The CDR3 region has the DNA TGTGCCCTACAGGGAGGCACTGAAGCTTTCTTT. Amino acids: CALQGGTEAFF.

This chain uses TRBV2 with TRBJ1-2, with a possible D match to TRBD1 (5 bases). The CDR3 totals 13 residues. Trimming stripped 4 bases from V and 7 bases from J, with 13 bases between. The germline V gene encodes CDR1 SNHLY and CDR2 FYNNEI. The CDR3 DNA is TGTGCCAGCAGTGTTGGAGGGGCCAGTGGCTACACCTTC. This sequence encodes CASSVGGASGYTF.

This clone has just one count. This sequence joins TRBV4-1 and TRBJ2-4, with D perhaps matching TRBD1 or TRBD2 (5 bases each). CDR3 length equals 18 residues. Trimming left V 4 bases short and J 6 bases short, with 25 bases between. The germline gives CDR1 MGHRA, CDR2 YSYEKL. This CDR3 reads CASSRRGAETAAGNIQYF. For the CDR3, the DNA is TGCGCCAGCAGCCGAAGGGGTGCCGAGACAGCGGCGGGAAACATTCAGTACTTC.

The chain has TRBV29-1 and TRBJ1-2, with no clear D. The CDR3 runs to 13 residues. V was trimmed by 5 bases and J by 8 bases, leaving 18 bases between them. Per the germline V gene, CDR1 is SQVTM and CDR2 is ANQGSEA. The CDR3, as DNA: TGCAGCGTTTCCCCATGGGGAACAGACGGCTACACCTTC. Encoded protein: CSVSPWGTDGYTF.

Of note for this clone: The sample carries other DNA sequences with the same CDR3. This chain links TRBV30 with TRBJ1-1; 8 bases agree with TRBD1. Germline V gene data show CDR1 as GTSNPN and CDR2 as SVGIG (reference sequence). With 5 bases clipped from V and 2 bases from J, the junction kept 4 bases outside the gene matches. The CDR3 spans 13 residues. CDR3 in amino acids: CAWGQGLNTEAFF. The CDR3 nucleotides read TGTGCCTGGGGACAGGGACTTAACACTGAAGCTTTCTTT.

The CDR3, as DNA: TGCAGCGCCGATAGTGGGAGGCACACAGATACGCAGTATTTT. Translated, it gives CSADSGRHTDTQYF. The V call is TRBV29-1, the J call TRBJ2-3, with a possible D match to TRBD2 (6 bases). CDR1 is SQVTM, CDR2 ANQGSEA, per germline. The CDR3 contains 14 residues. V lost 7 bases and J lost 2, with 16 bases in between.

The CDR3 reads CASSAHRTGNTDTQYF. DNA for the CDR3: TGTGCCAGCAGCGCCCACAGGACGGGTAACACAGATACGCAGTATTTT. V is TRBV9 and J is TRBJ2-3, with D possibly TRBD1 on 5 matching bases. Germline V gene data show CDR1 as SGDLS and CDR2 as YYNGEE. Trimming cost V 3 bases and J 2 bases, with 16 bases left between them. CDR3 length: 16 amino acids.

The rearrangement links TRBV6-5 to TRBJ1-1, with D uncertain. V was pared by 0 bases and J by 3 bases, with 5 bases between. The CDR3 has 13 amino acids. The germline CDR1 and CDR2 sequences are MNHEY and SVGAGI. CDR3 amino acids: CASSYSWDTEAFF. For the CDR3, the DNA is TGTGCCAGCAGTTACTCCTGGGACACTGAAGCTTTCTTT.

The CDR3 DNA sequence: TGTGCCAGCAGCTTTTGGACTAACACTGAAGCTTTCTTT. This sequence encodes CASSFWTNTEAFF. V is TRBV13 and J is TRBJ1-1; no firm D call. Per germline, CDR1 PRHDT and CDR2 FYEKMQ (reference sequence). CDR3 length: 13 amino acids. With 3 bases removed from V and 2 bases from J, the gap between germline ends came to 7 bases.

This chain joins TRBV30 and TRBJ1-5; the D gene is possibly TRBD1 (5 bases). The CDR3 covers 15 residues. Germline values: CDR1 GTSNPN, CDR2 SVGIG (reference sequence). Trimming pared 2 bases from V and 2 bases from J, leaving 13 bases between. The CDR3 loop is CAWSRDPGGNQPQHF. The CDR3 DNA follows: TGTGCCTGGAGTAGGGACCCCGGGGGCAATCAGCCCCAGCATTTT.

In its sample, this clone was seen once. V gene TRBV27 combines with J gene TRBJ2-7, with D tentatively TRBD2 (7 bases). V was trimmed by 7 bases and J by 3 bases, leaving 19 bases between them. The germline gives CDR1 MNHEY, CDR2 SMNVEV (reference sequence). This CDR3 spans 15 amino acids. The CDR3 loop reads CASKRAGALFYEQYF. The CDR3 coding sequence is TGTGCCAGCAAGCGGGCGGGGGCCCTCTTCTACGAGCAGTACTTC.

The chain combines TRBV7-3 with TRBJ2-5, with a possible D match to TRBD2 (7 bases). The V and J ends lost 4 bases and 5 bases respectively, with 20 bases between them. The CDR3 contains 16 residues. CDR1 is SGHTA and CDR2 is FQGTGA in the germline V gene. CDR3 region: CASSSSGHPGGETQYF. CDR3 coding DNA: TGTGCCAGCAGCTCCTCGGGACACCCGGGGGGTGAGACCCAGTACTTC.

This clone was seen only a few times. The V and J genes are TRBV27 and TRBJ1-2, with a tentative D call TRBD1 (6 bases). V was trimmed by 0 bases and J by 4 bases, leaving 12 bases between them. CDR3 size: 15 residues. The germline CDR1 and CDR2 sequences are MNHEY and SMNVEV (reference sequence). CDR3 region: CASSLSGASGYGYTF. CDR3 coding DNA: TGTGCCAGCAGTTTATCGGGGGCCTCTGGCTATGGCTACACCTTC.

V and J are TRBV6-1 and TRBJ1-2; no firm D call. Trimming took off 7 bases at V and 3 bases at J, with 9 bases between the two ends. The CDR3 covers 12 residues. The germline V gene has CDR1 MNHNS and CDR2 SASEGT. CDR3 nucleotide sequence: TGTGCCAGCACGGCAGATGACTATGGCTACACCTTC. Its translation: CASTADDYGYTF.

This clone was counted a few times. The J gene is TRBJ2-7, the V gene TRBV29-1, with D tentatively TRBD2 (5 bases). Trimming removed 3 bases from V and 4 bases from J, with 10 bases in between. This CDR3 contains 12 residues. Germline V lookup: CDR1 SQVTM, CDR2 ANQGSEA. The CDR3 sequence: CSVDGENYEQYF. The CDR3 coding sequence is TGCAGCGTTGACGGGGAAAATTACGAGCAGTACTTC.

A single count supports this clone. The CDR3 is CASSTFGYEQYF. The CDR3 DNA is TGTGCCAGCAGCACGTTTGGCTACGAGCAGTACTTC. The chain links TRBV7-2 to TRBJ2-7; no definite D call. V lost 5 bases to trimming and J lost 3 bases, with 8 bases between them. This CDR3 has 12 residues. Looked up from germline, CDR1 is SGHTA and CDR2 is FQGNSA. Full variable domain (missing parts from reference TRBV7-2 and TRBJ2-7): GAGVSQSPSNKVTEKGKDVELRCDPISGHTALYWYRQSLGQGLEFLIYFQGNSAPDKSGLPSDRFSAERTGGSVSTLTIQRTQQEDSAVYLCASSTFGYEQYFGPGTRLTVT.

The rearrangement links TRBV30 to TRBJ1-1; D unresolved. This CDR3 comprises 11 residues. The V end was cut by 5 bases, the J end by 11 bases, with 15 bases between. Germline-derived CDR1 and CDR2 are GTSNPN and SVGIG (reference sequence). This chain's CDR3 is CAWDIRARAFF. The CDR3 DNA reads as TGTGCCTGGGATATCCGGGCCCGGGCTTTCTTT.

This clone was seen repeatedly, ten times or more. The V call is TRBV18, the J call TRBJ1-1; no reliable D call. The V gene's germline CDR1 is KGHSH and CDR2 LQKENI. Trimming shortened V by 2 bases and J by 0 bases, and 4 bases separated the two germline ends. The CDR3 spans 13 residues. Here the CDR3 DNA reads TGTGCCAGCTCACCAGCGATGAACACTGAAGCTTTCTTT. Residues: CASSPAMNTEAFF.

This clone was found a few times. This chain links TRBV29-1 with TRBJ2-3; 7 nucleotides align to TRBD2. The CDR3 is 14 residues long. Germline CDR1 SQVTM, CDR2 ANQGSEA. V trimming: 0 bases; J trimming: 4 bases; junction bases outside the gene matches: 4. The CDR3 sequence: CSVEESGVADTQYF. The CDR3 DNA sequence: TGCAGCGTTGAAGAGAGCGGGGTCGCAGATACGCAGTATTTT.